These 18 T cell receptor beta chains share one sample of origin, sequenced in a study of blood T cell repertoires in COVID-19. Assay: immunoSEQ multiplex PCR; the TCRdb copy retains only in-frame clones and omits some. The sample lists 150,000 to 200,000 clones, approximately 87% occurring once. Sequenced: peripheral blood. The source is a woman aged 55-69 years with COVID-19, enrolled during active disease.

This chain connects TRBV7-2 to TRBJ2-3; D remains ambiguous. Germline V lookup: CDR1 SGHTA, CDR2 FQGNSA. The ends were cut back, 2 bases at V and 0 bases at J, with 6 bases in the middle. This CDR3 has 14 amino acids. The CDR3: CASSLYPSTDTQYF. In nucleotides, the CDR3 is TGTGCCAGCAGCTTATATCCTAGCACAGATACGCAGTATTTT. Variable domain in full (rest from reference TRBV7-2 and TRBJ2-3): GAGVSQSPSNKVTEKGKDVELRCDPISGHTALYWYRQSLGQGLEFLIYFQGNSAPDKSGLPSDRFSAERTGGSVSTLTIQRTQQEDSAVYLCASSLYPSTDTQYFGPGTRLTVL.

Written as DNA, the CDR3 is TGTGCCAGCAGCCCAACACAGGGGGCTGAAGAGCAGTACTTC. Its protein product is CASSPTQGAEEQYF. The chain employs TRBV9 and TRBJ2-7; 9 nucleotides agree with TRBD1. Looked up from germline, CDR1 is SGDLS and CDR2 is YYNGEE. The junction had 9 bases not matched to a gene; V was cut back by 4 bases and J by 7 bases. The CDR3 consists of 14 residues.

The chain recombines TRBV27 with TRBJ2-7, with TRBD1 identical over 8 bases. The CDR3 covers 14 residues. Per germline, CDR1 MNHEY and CDR2 SMNVEV (reference sequence). The ends lost 3 bases at V and 2 bases at J; junction bases unmatched: 3. The CDR3 sequence: CASSLQGATYEQYF. CDR3 nucleotide sequence: TGTGCCAGCAGTTTGCAGGGGGCCACCTACGAGCAGTACTTC.

This chain uses TRBV5-1 with TRBJ2-6; 7 bases fit TRBD1. Germline values: CDR1 SGHRS, CDR2 YFSETQ. J gave up 3 bases and V 3 bases, and 3 bases lay outside the gene matches. There are 15 residues in the CDR3. CDR3: CASSSQGHGANVLTF. The CDR3 DNA reads as TGCGCCAGCAGCTCACAGGGGCATGGGGCCAACGTCCTGACTTTC.

J is TRBJ1-1 and V is TRBV10-3, with 8 bases that match TRBD1. This CDR3 has 16 amino acids. Germline-derived CDR1 and CDR2 are ENHRY and SYGVKD. V was clipped by 2 bases and J by 6 bases; unmatched bases: 11. The CDR3 DNA follows: TGTGCCATCAGTGAGCAGGGGGCAAGGACGCGCGCTGAAGCTTTCTTT. This sequence encodes CAISEQGARTRAEAFF.

The CDR3 DNA follows: TGCGCCAGCAGCTTGAAGCATGCCGGGGAGCTGTTTTTT. Its protein product is CASSLKHAGELFF. The chain combines TRBV5-1 with TRBJ2-2; no clear D gene. This CDR3 is 13 amino acids long. V shed 1 base and J shed 6 bases, with 7 bases lying between them. Germline V gene sequence: CDR1 SGHRS, CDR2 YFSETQ. The full variable domain, rest sourced from reference TRBV5-1 and TRBJ2-2, is KAGVTQTPRYLIKTRGQQVTLSCSPISGHRSVSWYQQTPGQGLQFLFEYFSETQRNKGNFPGRFSGRQFSNSRSEMNVSTLELGDSALYLCASSLKHAGELFFGEGSRLTVL.

The chain recombines TRBV5-1 with TRBJ1-3; D gene uncertain. V was cut by 2 bases and J by 0 bases, with 9 bases left in between. The length of the CDR3 is 15 residues. From germline, CDR1 is SGHRS and CDR2 YFSETQ. CDR3 amino acids: CASSFGEFSGNTIYF. CDR3 DNA sequence: TGCGCCAGCAGCTTCGGGGAGTTCTCTGGAAACACCATATATTTT.

A single count supports this clone. CDR3 in amino acids: CASSFLNSNQPQHF. The CDR3 nucleotides are TGTGCCAGCAGCTTCCTAAATAGCAATCAGCCCCAGCATTTT. V is TRBV7-2 and J is TRBJ1-5; D gene ambiguous. CDR1 SGHTA and CDR2 FQGNSA come from the germline V gene. Trimming cost V 3 bases and J 0 bases, with 6 bases left between them. CDR3 length: 14 amino acids.

The rearrangement uses TRBV6-5 and TRBJ1-1, with D unresolved. Trimming removed 0 bases from V and 0 bases from J, with 11 bases in between. CDR3 length: 16 amino acids. Germline V lookup: CDR1 MNHEY, CDR2 SVGAGI. The chain's CDR3 is CASSYSPRVMNTEAFF. CDR3 sequence (DNA): TGTGCCAGCAGTTACTCCCCGCGGGTCATGAACACTGAAGCTTTCTTT.

This sequence joins TRBV6-5 and TRBJ1-5; possibly TRBD1 for D (6 bases). This CDR3 is 13 amino acids long. Germline CDR1 and CDR2: MNHEY and SVGAGI. Trimming left V 5 bases short and J 4 bases short, with 9 bases between. CDR3 nucleotides: TGTGCCAGCAGTCTACAGGGAAATCAGCCCCAGCATTTT. Translating gives CASSLQGNQPQHF.

This chain uses TRBV15 with TRBJ2-1, with D possibly being TRBD2 (5 bases). This CDR3 contains 13 residues. In germline, CDR1 is LNHNV, CDR2 YYDKDF (reference sequence). The V gene lost 3 bases and the J gene lost 7 bases, with 10 bases spanning the gap. The CDR3 is CATSSLGVNEQFF. The CDR3 DNA follows: TGTGCCACCAGCAGCCTCGGGGTGAATGAGCAGTTCTTC.

The CDR3 is CASSIRQNYGYTF. The DNA for the CDR3 is TGTGCCAGCAGCATACGACAGAACTATGGCTACACCTTC. The genes are TRBV27 and TRBJ1-2, with a possible D match to TRBD1 (5 bases). This CDR3 spans 13 amino acids. Looked up from germline, CDR1 is MNHEY and CDR2 is SMNVEV (reference sequence). The V and J ends lost 6 bases and 2 bases respectively, with 10 bases between them.

The chain combines TRBV7-2 with TRBJ1-2; TRBD1 agrees at 7 bases. The CDR3 runs 15 residues. V lost 9 bases, J lost 2 bases, and 12 bases stayed unmatched. Germline loops: CDR1 SGHTA, CDR2 FQGNSA. In nucleotides, the CDR3 is TGTGCCAGTAGTCACCAACTGACAGGGAACTATGGCTACACCTTC. Translated: CASSHQLTGNYGYTF. Full variable domain (rest looked up from reference TRBV7-2 and TRBJ1-2): GAGVSQSPSNKVTEKGKDVELRCDPISGHTALYWYRQSLGQGLEFLIYFQGNSAPDKSGLPSDRFSAERTGGSVSTLTIQRTQQEDSAVYLCASSHQLTGNYGYTFGSGTRLTVV.

Comments on this clone: The same CDR3 can be traced to other DNA sequences in this sample. The V and J genes are TRBV5-1 and TRBJ2-5; TRBD2 matches at 8 bases. Losses at the gene ends were 0 bases for V and 4 bases for J; bases not matched to a gene: 5. Germline V gene data show CDR1 as SGHRS and CDR2 as YFSETQ. This CDR3 has 15 residues. The CDR3 spells CASSLVGTSGETQYF. CDR3 DNA: TGCGCCAGCAGCTTGGTAGGGACTAGTGGAGAGACCCAGTACTTC.

The chain recombines TRBV6-2 or TRBV6-3 with TRBJ1-2; the D gene is possibly TRBD1 (6 bases). V was shortened by 6 bases and J by 4 bases, with 15 bases between the two germline ends. The CDR3 extends over 14 amino acids. Per the germline V gene, CDR1 is MNHEY and CDR2 is SVGEGT. CDR3 sequence (DNA): TGTGCCAGCAGCGGACAGTCCGTTACCTATGGCTACACCTTC. This codes for CASSGQSVTYGYTF.

This chain joins TRBV6-5 and TRBJ2-5, with D hard to call. V lost 7 bases to trimming and J lost 1 base, with 13 bases between them. There are 14 residues in the CDR3. Germline V lookup: CDR1 MNHEY, CDR2 SVGAGI. Here the CDR3 DNA reads TGTGCCAGCACCCCTACGTGGGCCCAAGAGACCCAGTACTTC. Translated, it gives CASTPTWAQETQYF.

V is TRBV11-2 and J is TRBJ2-2; 8 positions match TRBD2. V was pared by 2 bases and J by 3 bases, with 2 bases of the junction left unmatched. Germline V gives CDR1 SGHAT, CDR2 FQNNGV. The length of the CDR3 is 15 residues. CDR3 amino acids: CASSLHGRDTGELFF. CDR3 coding DNA: TGTGCCAGCAGCTTACACGGGAGGGACACCGGGGAGCTGTTTTTT.

The chain carries TRBV15 and TRBJ1-1, with a weak D call TRBD1 (6 bases). This CDR3 is built from 13 residues. V was cut by 0 bases and J by 6 bases, with 8 bases left in between. The germline V gene has CDR1 LNHNV and CDR2 YYDKDF (reference sequence). DNA of the CDR3: TGTGCCACCAGCAGAGATGGGGGCCCTGAAGCTTTCTTT. Translating it yields CATSRDGGPEAFF.